This entry lists 31 T cell receptor beta chains sequenced from one sample in a study of cytomegalovirus exposure and HLA in healthy donors. PCR was performed using 60 Vbeta and 13 Jbeta primers. Clones were sequenced by immunoSEQ multiplex PCR, and TCRdb holds only the in-frame ones, with some missing. In the table there are over 150,000 clones, 55% to 80% of which are singletons. The sample was PBMCs. The receptors were sampled from a woman aged 18-30 years in good health and CMV-seropositive.

The gene calls are TRBV5-4 and TRBJ2-5; D might be TRBD1 (5 bases). This CDR3 has 15 residues. V was shortened by 4 bases and J by 2 bases, with 15 bases between the two germline ends. Germline assignment: CDR1 SGHNT and CDR2 YYREEE (reference sequence). The CDR3 protein is CASSDPRASQETQYF. The CDR3 bases are TGTGCCAGCAGCGACCCCAGGGCTAGTCAAGAGACCCAGTACTTC.

The chain carries TRBV29-1 and TRBJ2-7; 10 nucleotides match TRBD1. V lost 1 base and J lost 3; bases outside the gene matches: 6. The germline V gene has CDR1 SQVTM and CDR2 ANQGSEA. The CDR3 extends over 15 amino acids. The CDR3 region is CSVEVRQGADYEQYF. The CDR3 DNA reads as TGCAGCGTTGAAGTTAGACAGGGGGCGGACTACGAGCAGTACTTC.

The chain couples TRBV6-5 to TRBJ1-2; D remains unclear. The CDR3 contains 14 residues. Trimming stripped 6 bases from V and 0 bases from J, with 11 bases between. CDR1 is MNHEY and CDR2 is SVGAGI in the germline V gene. DNA of the CDR3: TGTGCCAGCAGGAGAGGGAATTCTAACTATGGCTACACCTTC. This translates into CASRRGNSNYGYTF.

The table lists this clone with a few counts. The V call is TRBV10-3, the J call TRBJ2-1; weak D call: TRBD2 (6 bases). Germline loops: CDR1 ENHRY, CDR2 SYGVKD. The V and J ends lost 3 bases and 6 bases respectively, with 18 bases between them. CDR3 length: 16 amino acids. This CDR3 reads CAISDPRGRAFNEQFF. The CDR3 DNA follows: TGTGCCATCAGTGACCCGCGGGGCAGGGCTTTCAATGAGCAGTTCTTC.

The chain links TRBV5-8 to TRBJ1-3; D is perhaps TRBD1 (5 bases). The CDR3 spans 14 residues. Germline assignment: CDR1 SGHTS and CDR2 YDEGEE. The V end was cut by 4 bases, the J end by 3 bases, with 11 bases between. The chain's CDR3 is CASSIQGYGNTIYF. CDR3 in DNA: TGTGCCAGCAGCATTCAGGGTTATGGAAACACCATATATTTT.

V is TRBV11-2 and J is TRBJ1-4, with D tentatively TRBD1 (6 bases). CDR1 SGHAT and CDR2 FQNNGV come from the germline V gene. Trimming removed 5 bases at V and 0 bases at J, with 19 bases between. The CDR3 extends over 18 amino acids. CDR3 nucleotides: TGTGCCAGCAGCCCCAACGACAGGCAACTGGCAACTAATGAAAAACTGTTTTTT. The encoded protein is CASSPNDRQLATNEKLFF.

The chain has TRBV4-2 and TRBJ2-7; 8 bases fit TRBD2. The CDR3 spans 15 residues. Germline values: CDR1 LGHNA, CDR2 YNFKEQ. Unmatched junction bases numbered 4, after V lost 3 bases and J lost 0 bases. CDR3 sequence reads: CASSHLAGSSYEQYF. CDR3 in DNA: TGTGCCAGCAGCCATTTAGCGGGAAGCTCCTACGAGCAGTACTTC.

The J gene is TRBJ1-1, the V gene TRBV11-2, with 10 bases lining up with TRBD1. Germline V gene lookup returns CDR1 SGHAT and CDR2 FQNNGV. Trimming cost V 0 bases and J 7 bases; bases outside gene matches: 8. The CDR3 sequence is 16 residues long. Here the CDR3 DNA reads TGTGCCAGCAGCTTAGATATCGGACAGGGGGTGGTTGAAGCTTTCTTT. It specifies CASSLDIGQGVVEAFF.

V usage is TRBV7-3 and J usage is TRBJ2-3, with 8 bases aligning to TRBD2. Germline loops: CDR1 SGHTA, CDR2 FQGTGA. There are 17 residues in the CDR3. V trimming: 5 bases; J trimming: 3 bases; junction bases outside the gene matches: 13. CDR3 loop: CASSHPSRGGPTDTQYF. As DNA, the CDR3 is TGTGCCAGCAGCCACCCCTCCCGGGGGGGCCCGACAGATACGCAGTATTTT.

The chain couples TRBV5-1 to TRBJ1-2, with 10 positions matching TRBD1. CDR3 length: 14 amino acids. After removal of 4 bases from V and 7 bases from J, the junction contained 7 bases not matched to a gene. Germline-derived CDR1 and CDR2 are SGHRS and YFSETQ. The CDR3 region has the DNA TGCGCCAGCAGCGAGGACAGGGGGGAGAGTGGCTACACCTTC. Its translation is CASSEDRGESGYTF.

This chain joins TRBV9 and TRBJ1-2, with a tentative D call TRBD1 (5 bases). This CDR3 has 16 amino acids. The germline CDR1 and CDR2 sequences are SGDLS and YYNGEE. With 4 bases removed from V and 4 bases from J, the gap between germline ends came to 20 bases. The CDR3 is CASSIEVRGVSYGYTF. CDR3 in DNA: TGTGCCAGCAGCATAGAGGTCCGGGGGGTAAGCTATGGCTACACCTTC. Combining the CDR3 with reference TRBV9 and TRBJ1-2 gives the whole variable domain DSGVTQTPKHLITATGQRVTLRCSPRSGDLSVYWYQQSLDQGLQFLIQYYNGEERAKGNILERFSAQQFPDLHSELNLSSLELGDSALYFCASSIEVRGVSYGYTFGSGTRLTVV.

The chain recombines TRBV6-6 with TRBJ2-3, with 7 bases identical to TRBD2. The CDR3 has 16 amino acids. The germline gives CDR1 MNHNY, CDR2 SVGAGI (reference sequence). V shed 1 base and J 6 bases; nucleotides not matched to a gene: 10. The chain's CDR3 is CASSYLSGGLKDTQYF. CDR3 sequence (DNA): TGTGCCAGCAGTTACTTGTCGGGGGGACTGAAGGATACGCAGTATTTT.

The CDR3 sequence: CASSSALAGAYEQYF. CDR3 DNA sequence: TGTGCCAGCAGTTCCGCATTAGCGGGAGCCTACGAGCAGTACTTC. J is TRBJ2-7 and V is TRBV28; 9 bases match TRBD2. V lost 4 bases and J lost 2; bases outside the gene matches: 6. The germline V gene encodes CDR1 MDHEN and CDR2 SYDVKM. This CDR3 spans 15 amino acids.

CDR3: CASSARTGSYEQYF. The CDR3 nucleotides read TGTGCCAGCAGTGCCAGGACAGGGTCCTACGAGCAGTACTTC. V usage is TRBV6-5 and J usage is TRBJ2-7; 8 bases line up with TRBD1. V was clipped by 5 bases and J by 1 base; unmatched bases: 4. CDR1 and CDR2 from the germline V gene are MNHEY and SVGAGI. The CDR3 is 14 amino acids.

The J gene is TRBJ2-5, the V gene TRBV7-9, with 8 bases that match TRBD1. J gave up 5 bases and V 5 bases, and 10 bases lay outside the gene matches. Germline V gene data show CDR1 as SEHNR and CDR2 as FQNEAQ (reference sequence). CDR3 length: 15 residues. CDR3 region: CASSPRGQERETQYF. For the CDR3, the DNA is TGTGCCAGCAGCCCGCGGGGACAGGAAAGGGAGACCCAGTACTTC.

The chain recombines TRBV7-9 with TRBJ1-2; possible D gene TRBD1, 6 bases. The CDR3 extends over 14 amino acids. Germline-derived CDR1 and CDR2 are SEHNR and FQNEAQ (reference sequence). V was clipped by 8 bases and J by 1 base, with 14 bases between them. The CDR3 coding sequence is TGTGCCAGCTCGGAAGGGGGAATTAACTATGGCTACACCTTC. Translated: CASSEGGINYGYTF.

The chain links TRBV29-1 to TRBJ1-2; D unclear. The CDR3 contains 13 residues. The V end lost 6 bases, the J end lost 2 bases, and 13 bases lay between the germline ends. The germline CDR1 and CDR2 sequences are SQVTM and ANQGSEA. The CDR3, as DNA: TGCAGCGTGGGATCCCCGGGGAACTATGGCTACACCTTC. It translates to CSVGSPGNYGYTF.

This clone appeared a few times. This chain connects TRBV29-1 to TRBJ1-2; weak D call: TRBD1 (5 bases). V gave up 6 bases and J gave up 7 bases, with 9 bases separating them. CDR3 length: 10 amino acids. CDR1 SQVTM and CDR2 ANQGSEA come from the germline V gene. The CDR3 sequence is CSVSGLGYTF. The CDR3 region has the DNA TGCAGCGTGTCAGGGCTTGGCTACACCTTC. Full variable domain (missing parts from reference TRBV29-1 and TRBJ1-2): SAVISQKPSRDICQRGTSLTIQCQVDSQVTMMFWYRQQPGQSLTLIATANQGSEATYESGFVIDKFPISRPNLTFSTLTVSNMSPEDSSIYLCSVSGLGYTFGSGTRLTVV.

This sequence joins TRBV7-9 and TRBJ2-2; D is unclear. CDR1 and CDR2 from the germline V gene are SEHNR and FQNEAQ (reference sequence). The CDR3 runs 11 residues. The V gene lost 2 bases and the J gene lost 9 bases, with 4 bases spanning the gap. Here the CDR3 reads CASSLSWELFF. The CDR3 bases are TGTGCCAGCAGCTTATCCTGGGAGCTGTTTTTT.

The chain couples TRBV11-2 to TRBJ2-3, with D hard to call. Germline CDR1 is SGHAT and CDR2 is FQNNGV. V lost 1 base and J 4 bases, leaving 9 bases between the germline ends. This CDR3 comprises 14 residues. CDR3 DNA: TGTGCCAGCAGCTTAGTCATGGGCGCAGATACGCAGTATTTT. Protein: CASSLVMGADTQYF.

J is TRBJ1-3 and V is TRBV10-1, with a weak D call TRBD1 (6 bases). This CDR3 is 15 amino acids long. V lost 3 bases, J lost 0 bases, and 9 bases lay in between. Germline V gene sequence: CDR1 WNHNN, CDR2 SYGVQD (reference sequence). CDR3 sequence (DNA): TGCGCCAGCAGTGAAAGAGGGGGCTCTGGAAACACCATATATTTT. This encodes CASSERGGSGNTIYF.

This clone was seen at least ten times. The V call is TRBV4-3, the J call TRBJ2-6; 7 bases are shared with TRBD1. Germline CDR1 LGHNA, CDR2 YSLEER. The V gene end was trimmed by 4 bases and the J gene end by 4 bases; junction bases not matched to a gene: 7. The CDR3 is made up of 16 amino acids. The CDR3 region has the DNA TGCGCCAGCAGCCTAGGGAAGGGACAGGGGGCCAACGTCCTGACTTTC. Translating gives CASSLGKGQGANVLTF.

The CDR3 region has the DNA TGTGCCAGCAGTGTCGATAGCTCCTACGAGCAGTACTTC. This gives the protein CASSVDSSYEQYF. The chain carries TRBV6-4 and TRBJ2-7; the D is unclear. The CDR3 spans 13 residues. Germline-derived CDR1 and CDR2 are MRHNA and SNTAGT. The ends were cut back, 4 bases at V and 0 bases at J, with 7 bases in the middle.

This chain joins TRBV29-1 and TRBJ1-6; a weak D match, TRBD1 (5 bases). Germline CDR1 is SQVTM and CDR2 is ANQGSEA. This CDR3 comprises 13 residues. V was trimmed by 6 bases and J by 8 bases, leaving 14 bases between them. CDR3 bases: TGCAGCGTCTCCCTGGGGGGGGATTCACCCCTCCACTTT. It is translated as CSVSLGGDSPLHF.

The gene calls are TRBV6-1 and TRBJ1-2; possible D gene TRBD1, 6 bases. Germline CDR1 is MNHNS and CDR2 is SASEGT. The CDR3 is made up of 15 amino acids. Trimming pared 1 base from V and 7 bases from J, leaving 16 bases between. The CDR3, as DNA: TGTGCCAGCAGTGAAGTCTGGGGGCTAGGTGGTGGCTACACCTTC. Its protein product is CASSEVWGLGGGYTF.

The V and J genes are TRBV19 and TRBJ2-5, with 8 bases that match TRBD1. The CDR3 sequence is 12 residues long. From germline, CDR1 is LNHDA and CDR2 SQIVND (reference sequence). V was clipped by 7 bases and J by 4 bases; unmatched bases: 2. CDR3 in DNA: TGTGCCAGTACCGACAGGGGAGAGACCCAGTACTTC. Amino acid sequence: CASTDRGETQYF.

The chain recombines TRBV27 with TRBJ2-7; D remains unclear. Trimming removed 4 bases at V and 5 bases at J, with 12 bases between. Germline CDR1 is MNHEY and CDR2 is SMNVEV (reference sequence). The CDR3 contains 13 residues. CDR3: CASSSSSLHEQYF. The CDR3 DNA sequence: TGTGCCAGCAGTTCGTCTAGTCTCCACGAGCAGTACTTC.

The chain has TRBV27 and TRBJ1-2; 10 bases agree with TRBD1. This CDR3 spans 18 amino acids. The germline V gene has CDR1 MNHEY and CDR2 SMNVEV (reference sequence). Trimming removed 6 bases from V and 0 bases from J; junction bases left unmatched: 13. This CDR3 reads CASRGTGQGGNSNYGYTF. The CDR3 DNA follows: TGTGCCAGCAGGGGGACCGGACAGGGGGGAAATTCTAACTATGGCTACACCTTC.

This clone was seen a handful of times. The gene calls are TRBV10-2 and TRBJ2-7; D unresolved. This CDR3 is built from 13 residues. Trimming took off 6 bases at V and 6 bases at J, with 15 bases between the two ends. Germline loops: CDR1 WSHSY, CDR2 SAAADI. CDR3 sequence (DNA): TGCGCCAGCAGCCTAGATCGCAACACCGAGCAGTACTTC. Translating it yields CASSLDRNTEQYF.

The rearrangement uses TRBV25-1 and TRBJ1-2; no clear D gene. This CDR3 is built from 15 residues. V lost 3 bases to trimming and J lost 4 bases, with 15 bases between them. Germline CDR1 and CDR2: MGHDK and SYGVNS. The CDR3 loop is CASSDENPRRYGYTF. The CDR3, as DNA: TGTGCCAGCAGTGACGAAAATCCTAGACGCTATGGCTACACCTTC.

The chain joins TRBV6-8 to TRBJ2-7; tentative D call: TRBD1 (6 bases). CDR1 MNHGY and CDR2 SAAAGT come from the germline V gene. V gave up 6 bases and J gave up 1 base, with 13 bases separating them. CDR3 size: 14 residues. The CDR3 nucleotides read TGTGCCAGCAGCCCGGACAGCCAGTCCTACGAGCAGTACTTC. Its translation: CASSPDSQSYEQYF.